Each of the 22 T cell receptor beta chains below was sequenced from the same sample in a study of control samples from healthy donors and cancer patients. Generated by immunoSEQ multiplex PCR, the TCRdb table keeps only in-frame clones and is missing some. Of about 130,000 clones in the sample, roughly 94% were seen once. The sequenced material came from PBMCs. The receptors were sampled from a man between 60 and 70 years old with colorectal cancer.

Worth noting for this clone: One junction end disagrees with the germline gene, perhaps due to a read error. This rearrangement joins TRBV6-6 to TRBJ1-1; D not certain. The CDR3 is made up of 13 amino acids. The germline V gene has CDR1 MNHNY and CDR2 SVGAGI (reference sequence). In DNA, the CDR3 is TGTGCCAGCAGTCGGACCGGGAACCCTGAAGCTTTCTTT. Translated: CASSRTGNPEAFF.

This chain links TRBV5-8 with TRBJ1-4, with D possibly matching TRBD1 (6 bases). The CDR3 is 14 amino acids. Trimming cost V 2 bases and J 8 bases, with 13 bases left between them. From germline, CDR1 is SGHTS and CDR2 YDEGEE. CDR3 protein: CASSFRGGLEKLFF. CDR3 nucleotides: TGTGCCAGCAGCTTTAGAGGGGGTTTGGAAAAACTGTTTTTT.

V usage is TRBV3-1 (or the pseudogene TRBV3-2) and J usage is TRBJ1-2; D is uncertain. V lost 2 bases and J lost 4, with 8 bases in between. The CDR3 sequence is 13 residues long. CDR1 LGHDT and CDR2 YNNKEL come from the germline V gene (reference sequence). Here the CDR3 reads CASSQITSYGYTF. As DNA, the CDR3 is TGTGCCAGCAGCCAAATTACCTCCTATGGCTACACCTTC.

The V and J genes are TRBV5-6 and TRBJ2-3, with unresolved D. The CDR3 length is 11 residues. Trimming removed 0 bases from V and 4 bases from J, with 0 bases in between. Germline lookup yields CDR1 SGHDT and CDR2 YYEEEE. CDR3 sequence (DNA): TGTGCCAGCAGCTTGGCAGATACGCAGTATTTT. Amino acid sequence: CASSLADTQYF. Together with reference TRBV5-6 and TRBJ2-3, the CDR3 gives the full variable domain: DAGVTQSPTHLIKTRGQQVTLRCSPKSGHDTVSWYQQALGQGPQFIFQYYEEEERQRGNFPDRFSGHQFPNYSSELNVNALLLGDSALYLCASSLADTQYFGPGTRLTVL.

This clone came up once. J is TRBJ1-1 and V is TRBV29-1, with a tentative D call TRBD1 (5 bases). This CDR3 contains 13 residues. Germline assignment: CDR1 SQVTM and CDR2 ANQGSEA. V was clipped by 4 bases and J by 0 bases, with 9 bases between them. CDR3: CSVGGAMNTEAFF. In DNA, the CDR3 is TGCAGCGTTGGTGGGGCCATGAACACTGAAGCTTTCTTT.

This chain links TRBV4-1 with TRBJ2-2, with D possibly being TRBD2 (5 bases). The CDR3 length is 16 residues. Trimming pared 4 bases from V and 0 bases from J, leaving 12 bases between. Germline V gene sequence: CDR1 MGHRA, CDR2 YSYEKL. Here the CDR3 DNA reads TGCGCCAGCAGCCCCAACGGGATTACGAACACCGGGGAGCTGTTTTTT. This encodes CASSPNGITNTGELFF.

V is TRBV9 and J is TRBJ1-2; 8 nucleotides line up with TRBD1. V dropped 3 bases and J dropped 4; count of bases not matched to a gene: 11. The CDR3 has 16 residues. CDR1 and CDR2 (germline): SGDLS, YYNGEE. The CDR3 DNA reads TGTGCCAGCAGCGAATCCCCGGGGACAGGTACCTATGGCTACACCTTC. This sequence encodes CASSESPGTGTYGYTF. The whole variable domain, filled in from reference TRBV9 and TRBJ1-2, reads DSGVTQTPKHLITATGQRVTLRCSPRSGDLSVYWYQQSLDQGLQFLIQYYNGEERAKGNILERFSAQQFPDLHSELNLSSLELGDSALYFCASSESPGTGTYGYTFGSGTRLTVV.

As for this clone: The same CDR3 also results from other DNA sequences found in this sample. The chain employs TRBV5-1 and TRBJ1-1; D is undetermined. V was cut by 0 bases and J by 1 base, with 4 bases left in between. Germline V lookup: CDR1 SGHRS, CDR2 YFSETQ. This CDR3 comprises 13 residues. CDR3 bases: TGCGCCAGCAGCTTGGGAGGGAACACTGAAGCTTTCTTT. Protein sequence: CASSLGGNTEAFF.

This rearrangement joins TRBV6-5 to TRBJ2-3; D could derive from TRBD1 or TRBD2 (5 bases each). Germline assignment: CDR1 MNHEY and CDR2 SVGAGI. The V gene lost 7 bases and the J gene lost 0 bases, with 14 bases spanning the gap. This CDR3 contains 15 residues. Here the CDR3 reads CASKMGTVSTDTQYF. The CDR3 nucleotides read TGTGCCAGCAAAATGGGGACGGTTAGCACAGATACGCAGTATTTT.

V is TRBV6-5 and J is TRBJ2-7; 7 bases agree with TRBD1. The germline V gene has CDR1 MNHEY and CDR2 SVGAGI. This CDR3 comprises 14 residues. V trimming: 7 bases; J trimming: 0 bases; junction bases outside the gene matches: 6. CDR3 in amino acids: CASTTGTASYEQYF. In DNA form, the CDR3 reads TGTGCCAGCACCACCGGGACAGCCTCCTACGAGCAGTACTTC.

V usage is TRBV19 and J usage is TRBJ2-2; 15 nucleotides agree with TRBD2. Trimming took 5 bases from V and 1 from J; bases not matched to a gene: 2. This CDR3 has 17 amino acids. Germline V gene lookup returns CDR1 LNHDA and CDR2 SQIVND (reference sequence). The CDR3 bases are TGTGCCAGTAGTGCGGGACTAGCGGGGGGGAACACCGGGGAGCTGTTTTTT. It specifies CASSAGLAGGNTGELFF.

The chain employs TRBV6-5 and TRBJ2-4; D not certain. This CDR3 comprises 14 residues. V was cut by 5 bases and J by 6 bases, with 14 bases left in between. Germline V gene data show CDR1 as MNHEY and CDR2 as SVGAGI. The DNA for the CDR3 is TGTGCCAGCAGTCCGCAGAACATGTTAAACATTCAGTACTTC. Translating gives CASSPQNMLNIQYF.

The chain employs TRBV9 and TRBJ2-3; the match to TRBD1 covers 7 bases. The CDR3 has 14 amino acids. The ends lost 6 bases at V and 2 bases at J; junction bases unmatched: 6. Germline V CDR1 and CDR2: SGDLS, YYNGEE. The CDR3 spells CASTTTGDTDTQYF. The CDR3 nucleotides read TGTGCCAGCACTACTACAGGGGACACAGATACGCAGTATTTT.

V gene TRBV3-1 (or the pseudogene TRBV3-2) combines with J gene TRBJ1-3; D is undetermined. V shed 1 base and J shed 0 bases, with 10 bases lying between them. In germline, CDR1 is LGHDT, CDR2 YNNKEL (reference sequence). There are 16 residues in the CDR3. CDR3 coding DNA: TGTGCCAGCAGCCAAGGAGGACGGATCTCTGGAAACACCATATATTTT. Protein: CASSQGGRISGNTIYF.

This clone occurred a few times. The chain employs TRBV9 and TRBJ2-7, with TRBD2 matching over 11 bases. V lost 4 bases to trimming and J lost 3 bases; unmatched junction nucleotides: 6. CDR3 length: 15 residues. Germline V gives CDR1 SGDLS, CDR2 YYNGEE. The CDR3 bases are TGTGCCAGCAGCATCTCCGGGACTAGCGGCTACGAGCAGTACTTC. It yields the protein CASSISGTSGYEQYF.

The chain employs TRBV27 and TRBJ2-2, with TRBD1 as a possible D gene (7 bases). V was trimmed by 6 bases and J by 13 bases, leaving 18 bases between them. Germline-derived CDR1 and CDR2 are MNHEY and SMNVEV (reference sequence). This CDR3 has 13 residues. In DNA form, the CDR3 reads TGTGCCAGCAGCCTAGGAAACAGGGGAGGGCTGTTTTTT. This codes for CASSLGNRGGLFF.

The gene calls are TRBV7-8 and TRBJ1-5; 8 bases are shared with TRBD1. The V gene's germline CDR1 is SGHVS and CDR2 FQNEAQ. Losses at the gene ends were 5 bases for V and 7 bases for J; bases not matched to a gene: 7. The CDR3 consists of 14 residues. CDR3 DNA sequence: TGTGCCAGCAGCCCCGACAGGGGCGGGCAGCCCCAGCATTTT. It translates to CASSPDRGGQPQHF. The entire variable domain, with the rest obtained from reference TRBV7-8 and TRBJ1-5, is as follows: GAGVSQSPRYKVAKRGQDVALRCDPISGHVSLFWYQQALGQGPEFLTYFQNEAQLDKSGLPSDRFFAERPEGSVSTLKIQRTQQEDSAVYLCASSPDRGGQPQHFGDGTRLSIL.

The chain recombines TRBV2 with TRBJ2-3; D call uncertain. V lost 5 bases and J 0 bases, leaving 12 bases between the germline ends. The CDR3 extends over 15 amino acids. Looked up from germline, CDR1 is SNHLY and CDR2 is FYNNEI. In DNA form, the CDR3 reads TGTGCCAGCAGTAGGTCGAGTGCTAGCACAGATACGCAGTATTTT. It is translated as CASSRSSASTDTQYF.

The rearrangement links TRBV21-1 to TRBJ1-1. TRBV21-1 constitutes a pseudogene. The CDR3 covers 13 residues. The CDR3 nucleotides read TGTGCCAGCATCGGAGCCCGCCGCGCTGAAGCTTTCTTT. Encoded protein: CASIGARRAEAFF.

V usage is TRBV19 and J usage is TRBJ1-2; maybe TRBD1 (5 bases). The CDR3 is 15 amino acids. The germline V and J ends were trimmed by 5 bases and 7 bases, with 20 bases remaining between them. In germline, CDR1 is LNHDA, CDR2 SQIVND (reference sequence). The CDR3 sequence is CASSSPSNPTVGYTF. As DNA, the CDR3 is TGTGCCAGTAGTTCCCCTAGCAACCCGACAGTTGGCTACACCTTC.

Notes on this clone: The identical CDR3 is also encoded by other nucleotide sequences in the sample. The gene calls are TRBV5-5 and TRBJ1-2; D is undetermined. Trimming stripped 4 bases from V and 1 base from J, with 5 bases between. The CDR3 totals 12 residues. Germline CDR1 reads SGHKS; CDR2 reads YYEKEE (reference sequence). CDR3 nucleotides: TGTGCCAGCAGCCCACGTAACTATGGCTACACCTTC. This codes for CASSPRNYGYTF.

CDR3 loop: CASSPNFIEGYTF. Here the CDR3 DNA reads TGTGCCAGCAGCCCCAATTTTATCGAAGGCTACACCTTC. The genes are TRBV6-5 and TRBJ1-2; D is unresolved. This CDR3 region has 13 residues. V was cut by 6 bases and J by 8 bases, with 16 bases left in between. Germline CDR1 reads MNHEY; CDR2 reads SVGAGI.